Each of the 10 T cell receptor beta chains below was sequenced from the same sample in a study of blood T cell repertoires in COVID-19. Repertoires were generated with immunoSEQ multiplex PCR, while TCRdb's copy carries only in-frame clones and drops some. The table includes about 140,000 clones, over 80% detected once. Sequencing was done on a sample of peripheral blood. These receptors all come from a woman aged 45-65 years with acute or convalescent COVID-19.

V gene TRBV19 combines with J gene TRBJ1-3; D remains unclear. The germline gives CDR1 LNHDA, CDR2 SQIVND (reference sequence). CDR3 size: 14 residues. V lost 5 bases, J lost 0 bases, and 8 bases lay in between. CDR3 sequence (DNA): TGTGCCAGTAGTGGCAGTTACTCTGGAAACACCATATATTTT. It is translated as CASSGSYSGNTIYF. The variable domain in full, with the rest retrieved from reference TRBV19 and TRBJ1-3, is DGGITQSPKYLFRKEGQNVTLSCEQNLNHDAMYWYRQDPGQGLRLIYYSQIVNDFQKGDIAEGYSVSREKKESFPLTVTSAQKNPTAFYLCASSGSYSGNTIYFGEGSWLTVV.

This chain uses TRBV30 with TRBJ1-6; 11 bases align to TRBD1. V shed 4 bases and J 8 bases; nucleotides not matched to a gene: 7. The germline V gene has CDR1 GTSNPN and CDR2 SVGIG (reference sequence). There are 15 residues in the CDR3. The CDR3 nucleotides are TGTGCCTGGATATCCGGACAGGGGGCAGATTCACCCCTCCACTTT. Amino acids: CAWISGQGADSPLHF.

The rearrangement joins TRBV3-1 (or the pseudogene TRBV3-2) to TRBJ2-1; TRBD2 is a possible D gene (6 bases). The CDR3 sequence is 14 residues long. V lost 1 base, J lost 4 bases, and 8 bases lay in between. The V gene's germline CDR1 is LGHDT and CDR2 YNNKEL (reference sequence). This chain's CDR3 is CASSQADYYNEQFF. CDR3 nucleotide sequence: TGTGCCAGCAGCCAAGCGGACTATTACAATGAGCAGTTCTTC.

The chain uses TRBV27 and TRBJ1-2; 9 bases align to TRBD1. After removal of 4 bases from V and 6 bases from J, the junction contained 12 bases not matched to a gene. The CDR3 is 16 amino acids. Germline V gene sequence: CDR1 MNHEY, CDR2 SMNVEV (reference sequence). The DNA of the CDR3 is TGTGCCAGCAGTTCCCTCATCCTGGGGACAGGGCATGGCTACACCTTC. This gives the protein CASSSLILGTGHGYTF.

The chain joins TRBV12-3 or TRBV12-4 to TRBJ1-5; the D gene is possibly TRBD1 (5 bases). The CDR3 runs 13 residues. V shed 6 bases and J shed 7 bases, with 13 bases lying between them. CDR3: CASSTRVGQPQHF. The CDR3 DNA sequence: TGTGCCAGCAGCACCAGGGTAGGGCAGCCCCAGCATTTT.

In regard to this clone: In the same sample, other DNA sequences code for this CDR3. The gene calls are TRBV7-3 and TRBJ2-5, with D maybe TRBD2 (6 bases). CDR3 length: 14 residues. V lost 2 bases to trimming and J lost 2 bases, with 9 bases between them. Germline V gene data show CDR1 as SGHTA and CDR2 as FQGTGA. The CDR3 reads CASSLFGGQETQYF. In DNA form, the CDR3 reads TGTGCCAGCAGCTTATTCGGGGGACAAGAGACCCAGTACTTC. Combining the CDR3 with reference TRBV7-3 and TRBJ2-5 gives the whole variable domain GAGVSQTPSNKVTEKGKYVELRCDPISGHTALYWYRQSLGQGPEFLIYFQGTGAADDSGLPNDRFFAVRPEGSVSTLKIQRTERGDSAVYLCASSLFGGQETQYFGPGTRLLVL.

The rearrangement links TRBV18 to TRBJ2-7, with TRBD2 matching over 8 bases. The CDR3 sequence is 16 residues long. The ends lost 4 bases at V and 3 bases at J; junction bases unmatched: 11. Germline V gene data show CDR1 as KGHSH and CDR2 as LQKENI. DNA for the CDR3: TGTGCCAGCTCACGTATTAGCGGGACATCGAACTACGAGCAGTACTTC. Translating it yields CASSRISGTSNYEQYF.

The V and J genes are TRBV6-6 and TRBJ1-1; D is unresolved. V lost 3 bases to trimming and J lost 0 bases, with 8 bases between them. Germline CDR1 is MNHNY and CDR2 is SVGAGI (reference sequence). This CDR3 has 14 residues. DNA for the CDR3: TGTGCCAGCAGTTATTGGGCAGTGAACACTGAAGCTTTCTTT. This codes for CASSYWAVNTEAFF.

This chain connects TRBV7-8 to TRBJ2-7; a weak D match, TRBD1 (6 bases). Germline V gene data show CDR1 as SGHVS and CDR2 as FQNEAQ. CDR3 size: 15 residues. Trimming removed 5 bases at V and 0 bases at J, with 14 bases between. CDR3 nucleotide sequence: TGTGCCAGCAGCACAGGGACGGTGGTCTCCTACGAGCAGTACTTC. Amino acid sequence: CASSTGTVVSYEQYF.

The CDR3 region is CASSRGSETQYF. Written as DNA, the CDR3 is TGTGCCAGCAGCCGCGGGAGTGAGACCCAGTACTTC. This sequence joins TRBV3-1 (or the pseudogene TRBV3-2) and TRBJ2-5, with TRBD2 matching 7 bases. The germline gives CDR1 LGHDT, CDR2 YNNKEL (reference sequence). Unmatched junction bases numbered 1, after V lost 4 bases and J lost 5 bases. This CDR3 has 12 residues.